The T cell receptor beta chain under discussion was sequenced for a study of blood T cell repertoires in COVID-19. In the study overall: The study drew acute and convalescent COVID-19 samples from the United States, Italy and Spain. T cells, B-cell-depleted T cells, or PBMCs provided the cDNA or gDNA that served as material.

Per the authors' pipeline: It was from reference gene primer amplification that nucleated cell counts were estimated. The data were produced by immunoSEQ multiplex PCR, yet TCRdb's version contains in-frame clones alone and is incomplete. For V, J and clone size, that table is used; D and trimming come from the DNA. The sample has some 150,000 clones; about 86% are singletons. CDR3 length: 16 residues. V was shortened by 4 bases and J by 6 bases, with 16 bases between the two germline ends. Germline loops: CDR1 SGHDN, CDR2 FVKESK. The clonotype was recovered from a woman aged 55-70 years with acute or convalescent COVID-19. The chain joins TRBV14 to TRBJ1-6, with D perhaps TRBD1 (5 bases). The specimen was peripheral blood. The CDR3 region has the DNA TGTGCCAGCAGCCGGAACCTGGTGGGGCCTAATTCACCCCTCCACTTT. Encoded protein: CASSRNLVGPNSPLHF.